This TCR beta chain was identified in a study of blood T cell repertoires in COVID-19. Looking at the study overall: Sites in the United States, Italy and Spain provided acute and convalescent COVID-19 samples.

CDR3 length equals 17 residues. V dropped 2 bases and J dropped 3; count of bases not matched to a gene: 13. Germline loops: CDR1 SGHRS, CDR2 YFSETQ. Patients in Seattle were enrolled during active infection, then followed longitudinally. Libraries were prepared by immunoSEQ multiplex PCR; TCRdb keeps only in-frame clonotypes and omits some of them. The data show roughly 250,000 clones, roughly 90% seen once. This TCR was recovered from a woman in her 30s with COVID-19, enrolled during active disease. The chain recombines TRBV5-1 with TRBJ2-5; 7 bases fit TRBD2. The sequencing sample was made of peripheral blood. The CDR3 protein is CASSFSASLAAEETQYF. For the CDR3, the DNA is TGCGCCAGCAGCTTCTCCGCCTCCCTAGCGGCTGAAGAGACCCAGTACTTC.